The following is a T cell receptor beta chain sequence with its context. In the authors' workflow: Estimation of nucleated cell counts relied on the amplification of reference gene primers. Clones were sequenced by immunoSEQ multiplex PCR, and TCRdb holds only the in-frame ones, with some missing. The DNA was the basis for D and trimming; V, J and clone size are from that table. The sample has 290,000 or so clones, more than 75% seen once. This entry is derived from a study of blood T cell repertoires in COVID-19. Study information: From T cells, B-cell-depleted T cells, or PBMCs came the material, which was cDNA or gDNA.

The CDR3 length is 13 residues. Deletions cut 5 bases from V and 0 bases from J, with 7 bases between. Germline V gives CDR1 SNHLY, CDR2 FYNNEI. The chain joins TRBV2 to TRBJ1-1; D is undetermined. This TCR derives from a woman aged 18-29 years who had recovered from COVID-19. The sample comprised PBMCs or T cells enriched from blood (not recorded which). DNA for the CDR3: TGTGCCAGCAGTACAGAAATGAACACTGAAGCTTTCTTT. Protein: CASSTEMNTEAFF.